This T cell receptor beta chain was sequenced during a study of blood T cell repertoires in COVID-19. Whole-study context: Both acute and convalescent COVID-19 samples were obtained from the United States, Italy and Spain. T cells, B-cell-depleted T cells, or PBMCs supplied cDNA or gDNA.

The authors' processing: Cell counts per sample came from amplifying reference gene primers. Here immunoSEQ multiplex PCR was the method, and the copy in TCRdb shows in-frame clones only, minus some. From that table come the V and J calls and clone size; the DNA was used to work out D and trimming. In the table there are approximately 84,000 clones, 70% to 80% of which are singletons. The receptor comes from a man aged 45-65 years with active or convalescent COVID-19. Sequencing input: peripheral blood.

The DNA for the CDR3 is TGTGCCAGCAGCTTTAACCCGACAGGGGTTTACTATGGCTACACCTTC. Encoded protein: CASSFNPTGVYYGYTF. V usage is TRBV7-2 and J usage is TRBJ1-2, with 8 bases aligning to TRBD1. The CDR3 has 16 amino acids. Looked up from germline, CDR1 is SGHTA and CDR2 is FQGNSA. V was clipped by 3 bases and J by 3 bases; unmatched bases: 9.